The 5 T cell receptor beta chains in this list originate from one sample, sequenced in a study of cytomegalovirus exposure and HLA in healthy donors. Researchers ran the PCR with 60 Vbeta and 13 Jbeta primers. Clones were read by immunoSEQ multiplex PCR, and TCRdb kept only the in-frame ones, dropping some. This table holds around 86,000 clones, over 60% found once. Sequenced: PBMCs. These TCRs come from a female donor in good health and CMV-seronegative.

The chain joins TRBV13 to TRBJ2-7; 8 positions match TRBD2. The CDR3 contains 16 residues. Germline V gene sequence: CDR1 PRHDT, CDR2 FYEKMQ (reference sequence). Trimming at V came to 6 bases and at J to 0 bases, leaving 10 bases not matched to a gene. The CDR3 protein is CASSPRGTSGSYEQYF. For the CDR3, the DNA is TGTGCCAGCAGTCCGCGGGGTACTAGCGGCTCCTACGAGCAGTACTTC.

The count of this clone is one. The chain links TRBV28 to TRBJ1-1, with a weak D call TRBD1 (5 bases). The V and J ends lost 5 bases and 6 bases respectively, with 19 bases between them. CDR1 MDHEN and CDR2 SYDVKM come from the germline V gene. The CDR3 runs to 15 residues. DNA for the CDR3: TGTGCCAGCAGTCCCCCGGGAGGGGTGTTCCCTGAAGCTTTCTTT. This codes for CASSPPGGVFPEAFF.

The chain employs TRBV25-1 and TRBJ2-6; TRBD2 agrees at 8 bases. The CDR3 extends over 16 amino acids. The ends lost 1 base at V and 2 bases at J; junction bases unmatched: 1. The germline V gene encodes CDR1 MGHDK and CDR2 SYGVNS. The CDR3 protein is CASSELRGAGANVLTF. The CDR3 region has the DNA TGTGCCAGCAGTGAATTGCGGGGGGCTGGGGCCAACGTCCTGACTTTC.

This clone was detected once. The CDR3 coding sequence is TGCGCCAGCAGCTCAGGACTAGCGGGGGGGCAAGAGACCCAGTACTTC. Its translation: CASSSGLAGGQETQYF. The chain recombines TRBV5-1 with TRBJ2-5, with TRBD2 matching over 15 bases. V gave up 3 bases and J gave up 2 bases; unmatched junction bases: 2. Looked up from germline, CDR1 is SGHRS and CDR2 is YFSETQ. The CDR3 sequence is 16 residues long.

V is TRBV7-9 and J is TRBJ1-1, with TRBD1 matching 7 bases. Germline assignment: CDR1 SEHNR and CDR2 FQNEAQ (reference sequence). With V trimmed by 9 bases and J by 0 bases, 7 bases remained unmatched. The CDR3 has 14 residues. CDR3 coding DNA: TGTGCCAGAAGAAAGACAGGGTTGAACACTGAAGCTTTCTTT. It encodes CARRKTGLNTEAFF.